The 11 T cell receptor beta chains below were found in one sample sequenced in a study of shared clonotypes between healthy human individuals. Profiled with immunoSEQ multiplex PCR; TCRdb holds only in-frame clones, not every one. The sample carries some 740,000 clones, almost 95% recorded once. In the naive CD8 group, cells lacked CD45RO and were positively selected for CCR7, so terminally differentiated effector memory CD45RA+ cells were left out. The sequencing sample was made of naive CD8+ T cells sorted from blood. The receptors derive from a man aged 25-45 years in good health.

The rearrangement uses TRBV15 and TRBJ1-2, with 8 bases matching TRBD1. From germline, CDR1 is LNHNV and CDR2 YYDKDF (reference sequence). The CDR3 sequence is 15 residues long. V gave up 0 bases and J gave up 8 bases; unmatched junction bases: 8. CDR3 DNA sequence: TGTGCCACCAGCAGAGAAGAGACAGGGGTATACGGCTACACCTTC. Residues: CATSREETGVYGYTF.

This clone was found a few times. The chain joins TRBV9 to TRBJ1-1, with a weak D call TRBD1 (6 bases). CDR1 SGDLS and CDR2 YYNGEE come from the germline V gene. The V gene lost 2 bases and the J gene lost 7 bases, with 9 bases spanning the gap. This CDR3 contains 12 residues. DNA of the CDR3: TGTGCCAGCAGCGTGCTACAGGGTGAAGCTTTCTTT. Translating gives CASSVLQGEAFF.

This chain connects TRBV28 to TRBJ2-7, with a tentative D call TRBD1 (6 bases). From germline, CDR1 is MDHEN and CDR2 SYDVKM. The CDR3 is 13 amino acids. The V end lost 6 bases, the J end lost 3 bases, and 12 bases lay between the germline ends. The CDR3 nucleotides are TGTGCCAGCAGATCGGGACATCTCTACGAGCAGTACTTC. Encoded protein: CASRSGHLYEQYF.

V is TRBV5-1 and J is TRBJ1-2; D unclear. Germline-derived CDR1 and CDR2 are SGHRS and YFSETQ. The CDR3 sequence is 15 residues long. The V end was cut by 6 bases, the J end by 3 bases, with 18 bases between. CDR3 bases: TGCGCCAGCAAACAGCGCCCAGGTCGGGACTATGGCTACACCTTC. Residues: CASKQRPGRDYGYTF.

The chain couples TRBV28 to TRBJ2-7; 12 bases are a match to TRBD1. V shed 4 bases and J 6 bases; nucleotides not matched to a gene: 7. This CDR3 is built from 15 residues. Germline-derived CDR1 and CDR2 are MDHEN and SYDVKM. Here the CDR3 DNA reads TGTGCCAGCAGTTCGCCCGGGACAGGGGGCATCGAGCAGTACTTC. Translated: CASSSPGTGGIEQYF.

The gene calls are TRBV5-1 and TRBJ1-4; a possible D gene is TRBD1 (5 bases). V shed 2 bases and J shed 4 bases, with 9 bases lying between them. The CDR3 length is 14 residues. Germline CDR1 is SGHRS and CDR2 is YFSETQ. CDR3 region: CASSFFGHNEKLFF. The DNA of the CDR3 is TGCGCCAGCAGCTTTTTTGGACATAATGAAAAACTGTTTTTT. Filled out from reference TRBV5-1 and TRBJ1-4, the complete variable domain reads KAGVTQTPRYLIKTRGQQVTLSCSPISGHRSVSWYQQTPGQGLQFLFEYFSETQRNKGNFPGRFSGRQFSNSRSEMNVSTLELGDSALYLCASSFFGHNEKLFFGSGTQLSVL.

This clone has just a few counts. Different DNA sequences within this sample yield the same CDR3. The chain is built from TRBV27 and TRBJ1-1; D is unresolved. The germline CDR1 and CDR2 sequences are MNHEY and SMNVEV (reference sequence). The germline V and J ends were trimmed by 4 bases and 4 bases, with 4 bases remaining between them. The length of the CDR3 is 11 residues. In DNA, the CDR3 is TGTGCCAGCAGTTGGGGCACTGAAGCTTTCTTT. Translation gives CASSWGTEAFF.

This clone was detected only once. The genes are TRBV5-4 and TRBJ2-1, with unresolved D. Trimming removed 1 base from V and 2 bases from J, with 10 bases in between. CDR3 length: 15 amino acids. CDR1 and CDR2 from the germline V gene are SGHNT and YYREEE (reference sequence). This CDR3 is CASSLFSSAYNEQFF. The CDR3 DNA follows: TGTGCCAGCAGCTTGTTCAGTAGTGCCTACAATGAGCAGTTCTTC.

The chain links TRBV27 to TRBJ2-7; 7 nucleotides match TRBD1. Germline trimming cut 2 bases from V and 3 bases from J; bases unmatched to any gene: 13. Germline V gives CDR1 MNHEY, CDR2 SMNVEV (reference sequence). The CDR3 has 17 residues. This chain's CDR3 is CASSLVGSGDRDYEQYF. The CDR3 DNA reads TGTGCCAGCAGTTTAGTTGGCAGTGGAGACAGGGACTACGAGCAGTACTTC.

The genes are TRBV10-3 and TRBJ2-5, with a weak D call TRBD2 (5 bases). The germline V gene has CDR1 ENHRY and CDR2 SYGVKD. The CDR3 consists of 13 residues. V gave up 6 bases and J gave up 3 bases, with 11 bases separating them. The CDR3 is CAIRGAGEETQYF. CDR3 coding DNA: TGTGCCATCAGGGGCGCGGGTGAAGAGACCCAGTACTTC.

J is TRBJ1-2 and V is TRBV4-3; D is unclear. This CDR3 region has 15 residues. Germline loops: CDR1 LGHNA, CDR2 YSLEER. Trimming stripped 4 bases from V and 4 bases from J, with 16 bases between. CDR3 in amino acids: CASSPSAGETYGYTF. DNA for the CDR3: TGCGCCAGCAGCCCGAGTGCGGGAGAAACCTATGGCTACACCTTC.